These 3 T cell receptor beta chains came from one sample sequenced in a study of blood T cell repertoires in COVID-19. Only in-frame clones appear in the TCRdb table, and some are missing; sequencing was by immunoSEQ multiplex PCR. The sample yields about 220,000 clones, 80% to 85% seen once. Sequencing used peripheral blood. All receptors come from a woman aged 55 to 70 with acute or convalescent COVID-19.

The chain has TRBV6-6 and TRBJ2-6, with D perhaps TRBD1 (6 bases). In germline, CDR1 is MNHNY, CDR2 SVGAGI (reference sequence). The V end lost 6 bases, the J end lost 4 bases, and 19 bases lay between the germline ends. The CDR3 is 17 residues long. Here the CDR3 reads CASRRQDLGGGANVLTF. The CDR3 coding sequence is TGTGCCAGCAGACGACAGGACCTAGGCGGGGGGGCCAACGTCCTGACTTTC.

This clone appeared a few times. This chain links TRBV28 with TRBJ2-7, with 9 bases that match TRBD1. The CDR3 extends over 13 amino acids. Germline V gene data show CDR1 as MDHEN and CDR2 as SYDVKM. The CDR3 nucleotides read TGTGGTCTGCCCACAGGGGGCGAGTACGAGCAGTACTTC. It translates to CGLPTGGEYEQYF.

This chain connects TRBV24-1 to TRBJ2-2; TRBD1 might be the D (6 bases). Germline V gives CDR1 KGHDR, CDR2 SFDVKD. Trimming stripped 4 bases from V and 1 base from J, with 18 bases between. The CDR3 is 18 residues long. The CDR3 DNA reads as TGTGCCACCAGTGACCCGGACAGACCCCTGGGGAACACCGGGGAGCTGTTTTTT. Amino acids: CATSDPDRPLGNTGELFF.